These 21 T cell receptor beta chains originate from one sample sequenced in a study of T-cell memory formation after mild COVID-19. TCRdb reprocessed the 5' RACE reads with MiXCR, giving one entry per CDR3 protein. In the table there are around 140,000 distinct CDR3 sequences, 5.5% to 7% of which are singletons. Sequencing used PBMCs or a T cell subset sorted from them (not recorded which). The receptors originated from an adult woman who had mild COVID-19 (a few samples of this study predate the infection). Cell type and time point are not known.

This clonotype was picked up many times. The CDR3 loop reads CASSLILGSPTDTQYF. The CDR3 DNA is TGCGCCAGCAGCCTTATTCTAGGCTCCCCCACGGATACGCAGTATTTT. The chain employs TRBV4-3 and TRBJ2-3; the D is unclear. This CDR3 has 16 amino acids. V was pared by 4 bases and J by 6 bases, with 20 bases between. The V gene's germline CDR1 is LGHNA and CDR2 YSLEER.

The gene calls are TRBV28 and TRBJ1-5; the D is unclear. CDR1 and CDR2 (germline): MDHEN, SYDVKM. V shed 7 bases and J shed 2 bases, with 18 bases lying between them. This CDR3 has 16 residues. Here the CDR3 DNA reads TGTGCCAGCACTATGAACGCGGGTTTTGGCAATCAGCCCCAGCATTTT. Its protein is CASTMNAGFGNQPQHF.

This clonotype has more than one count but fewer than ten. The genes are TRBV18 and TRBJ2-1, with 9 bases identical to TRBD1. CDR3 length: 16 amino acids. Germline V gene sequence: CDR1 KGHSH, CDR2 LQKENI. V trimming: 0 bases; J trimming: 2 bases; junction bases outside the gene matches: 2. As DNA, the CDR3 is TGTGCCAGCTCACCACCCGGGACAGGGACCTACAATGAGCAGTTCTTC. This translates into CASSPPGTGTYNEQFF. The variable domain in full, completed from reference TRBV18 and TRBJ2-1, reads NAGVMQNPRHLVRRRGQEARLRCSPMKGHSHVYWYRQLPEEGLKFMVYLQKENIIDESGMPKERFSAEFPKEGPSILRIQQVVRGDSAAYFCASSPPGTGTYNEQFFGPGTRLTVL.

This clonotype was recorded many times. CDR3 in DNA: TGCAGCGTTGTAGGCACCTCGGCAAAACTGTTTTTT. This codes for CSVVGTSAKLFF. The rearrangement links TRBV29-1 to TRBJ1-4; D not resolved. The CDR3 runs to 12 residues. Germline V gene data show CDR1 as SQVTM and CDR2 as ANQGSEA. Trimming pared 4 bases from V and 10 bases from J, leaving 13 bases between.

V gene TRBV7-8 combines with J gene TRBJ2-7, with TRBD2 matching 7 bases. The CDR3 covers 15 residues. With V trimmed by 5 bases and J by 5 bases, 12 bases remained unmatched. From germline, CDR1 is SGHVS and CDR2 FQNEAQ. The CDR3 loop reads CASSPSRLATHEQYF. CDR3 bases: TGTGCCAGCAGCCCCTCCCGACTAGCAACCCACGAGCAGTACTTC. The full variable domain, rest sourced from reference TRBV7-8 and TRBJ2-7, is GAGVSQSPRYKVAKRGQDVALRCDPISGHVSLFWYQQALGQGPEFLTYFQNEAQLDKSGLPSDRFFAERPEGSVSTLKIQRTQQEDSAVYLCASSPSRLATHEQYFGPGTRLTVT.

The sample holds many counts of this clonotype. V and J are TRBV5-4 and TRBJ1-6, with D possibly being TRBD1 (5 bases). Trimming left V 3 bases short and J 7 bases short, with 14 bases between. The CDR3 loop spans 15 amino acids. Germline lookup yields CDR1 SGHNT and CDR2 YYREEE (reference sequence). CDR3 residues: CASSWGTGANSPLHF. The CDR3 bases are TGTGCCAGCAGCTGGGGCACAGGCGCGAATTCACCCCTCCACTTT.

In nucleotides, the CDR3 is TGTGCCAGCAGTGAACGGGCAGGGTCTAATGAAAAACTGTTTTTT. The encoded protein is CASSERAGSNEKLFF. This chain joins TRBV2 and TRBJ1-4; tentatively, D is TRBD1 (5 bases). Trimming removed 2 bases from V and 3 bases from J, with 10 bases in between. The CDR3 is made up of 15 amino acids. Germline CDR1 is SNHLY and CDR2 is FYNNEI.

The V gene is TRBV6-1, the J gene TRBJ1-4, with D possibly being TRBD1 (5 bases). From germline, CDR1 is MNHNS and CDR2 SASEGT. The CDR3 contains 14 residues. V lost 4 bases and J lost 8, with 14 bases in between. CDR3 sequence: CASSADRVQEKLFF. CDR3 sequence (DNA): TGTGCCAGCAGTGCCGACAGAGTGCAAGAAAAACTGTTTTTT.

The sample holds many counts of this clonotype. The CDR3 loop is CASSLAGSQYF. The CDR3 DNA sequence: TGTGCCAGCAGCTTAGCGGGGAGTCAGTATTTT. The chain recombines TRBV7-2 with TRBJ2-3; weak D call: TRBD2 (5 bases). The CDR3 extends over 11 amino acids. Trimming pared 0 bases from V and 12 bases from J, leaving 7 bases between. CDR1 and CDR2 (germline): SGHTA, FQGNSA.

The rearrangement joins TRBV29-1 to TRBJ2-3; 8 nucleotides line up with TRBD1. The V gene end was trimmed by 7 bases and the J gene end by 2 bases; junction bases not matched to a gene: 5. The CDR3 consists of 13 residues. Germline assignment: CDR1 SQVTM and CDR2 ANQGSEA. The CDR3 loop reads CSADRGPTDTQYF. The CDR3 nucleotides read TGCAGCGCAGACAGGGGTCCCACAGATACGCAGTATTTT.

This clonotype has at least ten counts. The CDR3 is CASSSFGINEQFF. The CDR3 nucleotides are TGTGCCAGCAGCTCATTCGGTATCAATGAGCAGTTCTTC. The genes are TRBV7-6 and TRBJ2-1; no reliable D call. V lost 4 bases and J lost 6, with 10 bases in between. Germline CDR1 reads SGHVS; CDR2 reads FNYEAQ. This CDR3 spans 13 amino acids. The full variable domain, rest sourced from reference TRBV7-6 and TRBJ2-1, is GAGVSQSPRYKVTKRGQDVALRCDPISGHVSLYWYRQALGQGPEFLTYFNYEAQQDKSGLPNDRFSAERPEGSISTLTIQRTEQRDSAMYRCASSSFGINEQFFGPGTRLTVL.

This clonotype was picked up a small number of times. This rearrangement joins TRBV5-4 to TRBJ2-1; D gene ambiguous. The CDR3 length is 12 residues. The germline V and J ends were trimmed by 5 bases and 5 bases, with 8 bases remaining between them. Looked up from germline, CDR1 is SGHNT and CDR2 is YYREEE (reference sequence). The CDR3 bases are TGTGCCAGCAGAGGCCGTGACAATGAGCAGTTCTTC. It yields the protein CASRGRDNEQFF.

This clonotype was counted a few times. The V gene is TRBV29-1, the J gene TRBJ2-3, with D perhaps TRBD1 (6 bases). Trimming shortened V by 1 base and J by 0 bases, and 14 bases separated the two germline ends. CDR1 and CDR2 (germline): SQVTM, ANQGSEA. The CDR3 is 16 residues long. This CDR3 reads CSVEGGQDTSTDTQYF. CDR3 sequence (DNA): TGCAGCGTTGAAGGGGGACAAGACACTAGCACAGATACGCAGTATTTT.

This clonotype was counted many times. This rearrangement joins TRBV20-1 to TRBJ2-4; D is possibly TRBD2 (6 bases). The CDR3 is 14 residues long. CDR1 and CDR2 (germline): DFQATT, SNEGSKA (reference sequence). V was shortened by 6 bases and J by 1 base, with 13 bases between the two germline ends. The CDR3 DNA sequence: TGCAGTGCCCGAGCGGGTGGGGCCAAAAACATTCAGTACTTC. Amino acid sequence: CSARAGGAKNIQYF.

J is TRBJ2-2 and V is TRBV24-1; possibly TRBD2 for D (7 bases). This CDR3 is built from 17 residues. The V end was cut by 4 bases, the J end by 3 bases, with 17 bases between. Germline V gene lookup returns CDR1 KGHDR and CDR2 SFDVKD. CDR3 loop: CATSEPLGGGYTGELFF. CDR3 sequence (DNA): TGTGCCACCAGTGAACCCCTGGGAGGGGGATACACCGGGGAGCTGTTTTTT.

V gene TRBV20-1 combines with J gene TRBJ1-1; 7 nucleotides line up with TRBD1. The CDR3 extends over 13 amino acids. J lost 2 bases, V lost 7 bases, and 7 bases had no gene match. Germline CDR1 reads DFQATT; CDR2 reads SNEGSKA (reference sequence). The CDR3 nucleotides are TGCAGTGGGATCGGGACAGCCAACACTGAAGCTTTCTTT. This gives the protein CSGIGTANTEAFF.

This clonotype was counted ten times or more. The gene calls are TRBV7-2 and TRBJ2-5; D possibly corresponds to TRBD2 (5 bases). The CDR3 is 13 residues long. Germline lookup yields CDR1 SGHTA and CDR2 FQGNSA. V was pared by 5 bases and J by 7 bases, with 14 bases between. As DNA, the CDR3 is TGTGCCAGCAGCCGTCTAGCCCCGGGGACCCAGTACTTC. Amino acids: CASSRLAPGTQYF.

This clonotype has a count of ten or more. The CDR3 sequence is CATSRDRGLNYGYTF. DNA of the CDR3: TGTGCCACCAGCAGAGACAGGGGACTGAACTATGGCTACACCTTC. This chain connects TRBV15 to TRBJ1-2; a weak D match, TRBD1 (6 bases). CDR3 length: 15 amino acids. Trimming took off 0 bases at V and 2 bases at J, with 10 bases between the two ends. The germline gives CDR1 LNHNV, CDR2 YYDKDF (reference sequence). The full variable domain, with the rest looked up from reference TRBV15 and TRBJ1-2, is DAMVIQNPRYQVTQFGKPVTLSCSQTLNHNVMYWYQQKSSQAPKLLFHYYDKDFNNEADTPDNFQSRRPNTSFCFLDIRSPGLGDTAMYLCATSRDRGLNYGYTFGSGTRLTVV.

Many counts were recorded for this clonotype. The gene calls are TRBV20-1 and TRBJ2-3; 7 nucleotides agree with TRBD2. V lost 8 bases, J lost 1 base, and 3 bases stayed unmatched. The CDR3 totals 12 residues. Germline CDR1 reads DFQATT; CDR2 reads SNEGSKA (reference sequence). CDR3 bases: TGCAGTCTAAGCGGGGGCACAGATACGCAGTATTTT. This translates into CSLSGGTDTQYF.

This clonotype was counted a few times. The CDR3 loop reads CASSLNPGGSQPQHF. In DNA form, the CDR3 reads TGTGCCAGCAGCTTAAACCCCGGTGGAAGTCAGCCCCAGCATTTT. The chain couples TRBV11-2 to TRBJ1-5; no reliable D call. The V end lost 2 bases, the J end lost 6 bases, and 14 bases lay between the germline ends. The V gene's germline CDR1 is SGHAT and CDR2 FQNNGV. The CDR3 contains 15 residues.

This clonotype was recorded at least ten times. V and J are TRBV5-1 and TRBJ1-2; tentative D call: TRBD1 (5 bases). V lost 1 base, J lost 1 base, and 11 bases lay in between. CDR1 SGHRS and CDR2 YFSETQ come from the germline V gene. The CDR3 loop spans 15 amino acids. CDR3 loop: CASSLHGASNYGYTF. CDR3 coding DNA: TGCGCCAGCAGCTTGCACGGGGCGAGTAACTATGGCTACACCTTC.